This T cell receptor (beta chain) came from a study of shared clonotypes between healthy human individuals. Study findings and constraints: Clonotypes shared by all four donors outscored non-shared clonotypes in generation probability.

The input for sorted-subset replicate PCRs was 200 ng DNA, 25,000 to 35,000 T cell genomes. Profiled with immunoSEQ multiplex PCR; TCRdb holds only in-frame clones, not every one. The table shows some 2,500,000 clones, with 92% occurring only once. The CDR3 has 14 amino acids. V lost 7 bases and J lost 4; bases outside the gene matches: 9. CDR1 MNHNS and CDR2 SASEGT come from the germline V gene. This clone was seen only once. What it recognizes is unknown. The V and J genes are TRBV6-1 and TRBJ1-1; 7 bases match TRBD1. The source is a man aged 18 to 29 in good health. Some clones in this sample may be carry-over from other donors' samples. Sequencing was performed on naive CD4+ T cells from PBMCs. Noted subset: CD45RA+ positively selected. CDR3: CASNPGGSGTEAFF. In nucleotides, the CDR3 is TGTGCCAGCAACCCAGGGGGGTCGGGCACTGAAGCTTTCTTT.